The 19 T cell receptor beta chains given below trace back to one sample, sequenced in a study of cytomegalovirus exposure and HLA in healthy donors. Data came from immunoSEQ multiplex PCR; TCRdb stores just in-frame clones and leaves some out. The sample consists of about 190,000 clones, roughly 80% of them appearing once. The sequenced sample was PBMCs. The origin of the receptors is a young woman in good health and CMV-seropositive.

This chain connects TRBV7-3 to TRBJ1-2, with unresolved D. Germline loops: CDR1 SGHTA, CDR2 FQGTGA. The CDR3 has 13 amino acids. V shed 1 base and J shed 7 bases, with 10 bases lying between them. As DNA, the CDR3 is TGTGCCAGCAGCTTAAATCCGGGTTCTGGCTACACCTTC. Translating it yields CASSLNPGSGYTF. The whole variable domain, remainder taken from reference TRBV7-3 and TRBJ1-2, is GAGVSQTPSNKVTEKGKYVELRCDPISGHTALYWYRQSLGQGPEFLIYFQGTGAADDSGLPNDRFFAVRPEGSVSTLKIQRTERGDSAVYLCASSLNPGSGYTFGSGTRLTVV.

The CDR3 protein is CATSRVSLSGANVLTF. The CDR3 DNA reads as TGTGCCACCAGCAGAGTGAGTCTCTCTGGGGCCAACGTCCTGACTTTC. This sequence joins TRBV15 and TRBJ2-6, with D unresolved. Trimming left V 1 base short and J 0 bases short, with 7 bases between. This CDR3 comprises 16 residues. CDR1 and CDR2 from the germline V gene are LNHNV and YYDKDF (reference sequence).

The CDR3 DNA is TGTGCCAGCAGCCCTTCCGGGACAGGGGGTTTTGGCACAGATACGCAGTATTTT. Its protein product is CASSPSGTGGFGTDTQYF. This chain connects TRBV9 to TRBJ2-3; 11 bases agree with TRBD1. The length of the CDR3 is 18 residues. In germline, CDR1 is SGDLS, CDR2 YYNGEE. V trimming: 4 bases; J trimming: 1 base; junction bases outside the gene matches: 11.

This clone was seen a few times. The chain couples TRBV4-2 to TRBJ2-3; 12 bases map to TRBD2. Germline V gives CDR1 LGHNA, CDR2 YNFKEQ. The CDR3 runs to 19 residues. The J segment lost 0 bases and the V segment lost 3 bases, leaving 10 bases of the junction unmatched. The CDR3 is CASSHLTSGGTYSTDTQYF. The CDR3 DNA reads as TGTGCCAGCAGCCATCTCACTAGCGGGGGGACTTATAGCACAGATACGCAGTATTTT.

The rearrangement links TRBV5-1 to TRBJ1-1; 12 bases fit TRBD1. The V segment lost 4 bases and the J segment 1 base; nucleotides outside the gene matches: 5. CDR3 length: 16 residues. Per germline, CDR1 SGHRS and CDR2 YFSETQ. CDR3 sequence: CASSPGTGGPNTEAFF. The CDR3 DNA reads as TGCGCCAGCAGCCCCGGGACAGGGGGCCCGAACACTGAAGCTTTCTTT.

The chain links TRBV9 to TRBJ1-1; D might be TRBD1 (5 bases). With 0 bases removed from V and 3 bases from J, the gap between germline ends came to 12 bases. There are 15 residues in the CDR3. Germline assignment: CDR1 SGDLS and CDR2 YYNGEE. The CDR3 nucleotides read TGTGCCAGCAGCGTAGATGCCAGGGCGGACACTGAAGCTTTCTTT. This sequence encodes CASSVDARADTEAFF.

This clone was seen only a few times. The rearrangement joins TRBV29-1 to TRBJ1-2; 9 bases are shared with TRBD1. The CDR3 extends over 12 amino acids. V lost 5 bases and J lost 8; bases outside the gene matches: 6. Germline CDR1 is SQVTM and CDR2 is ANQGSEA. CDR3 nucleotides: TGCAGCGTTTGGACAGGGGAAGGCGGCTACACCTTC. Protein: CSVWTGEGGYTF.

This chain uses TRBV6-6 with TRBJ2-2; TRBD2 is a possible D gene (5 bases). Trimming cost V 5 bases and J 5 bases, with 9 bases left between them. Per the germline V gene, CDR1 is MNHNY and CDR2 is SVGAGI (reference sequence). The CDR3 consists of 13 residues. The CDR3 region has the DNA TGTGCCAGCAGTACCACGGGGACCGGGGAGCTGTTTTTT. Encoded protein: CASSTTGTGELFF.

J is TRBJ2-5 and V is TRBV9; D remains ambiguous. The CDR3 has 14 amino acids. CDR1 and CDR2 (germline): SGDLS, YYNGEE. V shed 1 base and J shed 7 bases, with 14 bases lying between them. CDR3 sequence: CASSVSDSLGTQYF. Written as DNA, the CDR3 is TGTGCCAGCAGCGTAAGTGACTCTCTTGGGACCCAGTACTTC.

The chain couples TRBV6-5 to TRBJ2-1; TRBD2 agrees at 7 bases. Germline trimming cut 5 bases from V and 4 bases from J; bases unmatched to any gene: 11. Germline V gene lookup returns CDR1 MNHEY and CDR2 SVGAGI. This CDR3 comprises 16 residues. CDR3 nucleotide sequence: TGTGCCAGCAGTAACTTCCTAGCGGCCTTTTACAATGAGCAGTTCTTC. This translates into CASSNFLAAFYNEQFF.

This clone was seen only a few times. The V gene is TRBV4-2, the J gene TRBJ1-2; 8 bases agree with TRBD1. Germline assignment: CDR1 LGHNA and CDR2 YNFKEQ. The CDR3 has 15 amino acids. Trimming cost V 4 bases and J 7 bases; bases outside gene matches: 11. As DNA, the CDR3 is TGTGCCAGCAGCCTACGGGAGACAGGGGATAGTGGCTACACCTTC. Translated, it gives CASSLRETGDSGYTF.

In DNA form, the CDR3 reads TGCGCCAGCAGCTTGGCTAGCGGGGGGAGCTCCTACGAGCAGTACTTC. It yields the protein CASSLASGGSSYEQYF. V is TRBV5-1 and J is TRBJ2-7; 11 positions match TRBD2. Germline V gene data show CDR1 as SGHRS and CDR2 as YFSETQ. CDR3 length: 16 residues. V gave up 0 bases and J gave up 0 bases; unmatched junction bases: 2.

This clone was found once. The chain uses TRBV2 and TRBJ1-2, with a weak D call TRBD1 (6 bases). Germline assignment: CDR1 SNHLY and CDR2 FYNNEI. Trimming shortened V by 3 bases and J by 7 bases, and 15 bases separated the two germline ends. CDR3 size: 14 residues. CDR3 sequence (DNA): TGTGCCAGCAGTGATAAGGCAGGGGTTGGTGGCTACACCTTC. It yields the protein CASSDKAGVGGYTF.

Here the CDR3 DNA reads TGTGCCAGCACCGGGACAGGCTCTGGAAACACCATATATTTT. It yields the protein CASTGTGSGNTIYF. This chain links TRBV6-1 with TRBJ1-3; TRBD1 matches 8 bases. The CDR3 covers 14 residues. Germline CDR1 MNHNS, CDR2 SASEGT. V was clipped by 7 bases and J by 0 bases; unmatched bases: 2.

The chain has TRBV9 and TRBJ2-3; 10 positions match TRBD1. There are 16 residues in the CDR3. Trimming removed 4 bases from V and 6 bases from J; junction bases left unmatched: 11. Germline V gene data show CDR1 as SGDLS and CDR2 as YYNGEE. CDR3 amino acids: CASSSRTGGGVDTQYF. The CDR3 nucleotides read TGTGCCAGCAGCTCCCGGACAGGGGGTGGGGTGGATACGCAGTATTTT.

The rearrangement joins TRBV5-1 to TRBJ1-2; 11 positions agree with TRBD1. The CDR3 sequence is 14 residues long. J was trimmed by 8 bases and V by 4 bases; bases with no gene match: 7. Germline lookup yields CDR1 SGHRS and CDR2 YFSETQ. The DNA for the CDR3 is TGCGCCAGCAGCCCAGGACAGGGGGCGGCCGGCTACACCTTC. Residues: CASSPGQGAAGYTF.

The V call is TRBV6-1, the J call TRBJ2-7, with TRBD1 as a possible D gene (6 bases). CDR3 length: 14 amino acids. In germline, CDR1 is MNHNS, CDR2 SASEGT. Trimming took off 3 bases at V and 9 bases at J, with 18 bases between the two ends. The CDR3 nucleotides read TGTGCCAGCAGTGATAGGACAGCCACCTCCGGGCAGTACTTC. Protein sequence: CASSDRTATSGQYF.

This clone was seen a few times. V and J are TRBV6-5 and TRBJ1-6; TRBD1 is a possible D gene (5 bases). Trimming took 6 bases from V and 5 from J, leaving 11 bases between them. The CDR3 length is 14 residues. Germline loops: CDR1 MNHEY, CDR2 SVGAGI. CDR3: CASRMDTHNSPLHF. The CDR3 region has the DNA TGTGCCAGCAGGATGGACACGCATAATTCACCCCTCCACTTT.

This chain uses TRBV2 with TRBJ1-4; D unclear. The germline V gene has CDR1 SNHLY and CDR2 FYNNEI. Trimming took off 6 bases at V and 4 bases at J, with 18 bases between the two ends. The CDR3 has 16 amino acids. As DNA, the CDR3 is TGTGCCAGCAGCGATATCCCGGGAGCTAATAATGAAAAACTGTTTTTT. The encoded protein is CASSDIPGANNEKLFF. Filled out from reference TRBV2 and TRBJ1-4, the complete variable domain reads EPEVTQTPSHQVTQMGQEVILRCVPISNHLYFYWYRQILGQKVEFLVSFYNNEISEKSEIFDDQFSVERPDGSNFTLKIRSTKLEDSAMYFCASSDIPGANNEKLFFGSGTQLSVL.